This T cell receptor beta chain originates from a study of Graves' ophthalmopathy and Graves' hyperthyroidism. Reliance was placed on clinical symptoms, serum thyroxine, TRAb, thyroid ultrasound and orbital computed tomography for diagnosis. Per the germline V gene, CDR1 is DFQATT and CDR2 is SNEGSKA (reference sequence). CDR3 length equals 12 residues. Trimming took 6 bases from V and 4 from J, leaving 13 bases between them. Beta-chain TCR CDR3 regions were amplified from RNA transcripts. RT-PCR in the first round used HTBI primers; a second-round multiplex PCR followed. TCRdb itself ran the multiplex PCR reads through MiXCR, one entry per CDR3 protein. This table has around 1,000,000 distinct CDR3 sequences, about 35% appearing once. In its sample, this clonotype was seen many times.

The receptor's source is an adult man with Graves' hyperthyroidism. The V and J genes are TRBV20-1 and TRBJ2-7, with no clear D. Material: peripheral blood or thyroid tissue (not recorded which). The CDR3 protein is CSATDDYYEQYF. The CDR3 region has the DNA TGCAGTGCGACCGACGATTATTACGAGCAGTACTTC.